Each of the 30 T cell receptor beta chains below was sequenced from the same sample in a study of tumor and adjacent non-tumor tissue in lung cancer. This sample's RNA came from whole unsorted tissue. The normal lung tissue was taken more than 3 cm from the tumor edge. The library came from three nested PCR rounds adapted from ARM-PCR protocols. Each CDR3 protein is one row after TCRdb ran MiXCR on the multiplex PCR reads. The repertoire holds about 44,000 distinct CDR3 sequences, with 60% to 65% as singletons. Sequencing was done on a sample of distant non-tumor lung tissue. The receptors were sampled from a woman between 65 and 79 years old with non-small cell lung cancer.

This sequence joins TRBV11-2 and TRBJ1-2; weak D call: TRBD1 (5 bases). This CDR3 contains 15 residues. CDR1 is SGHAT and CDR2 is FQNNGV in the germline V gene. V was shortened by 7 bases and J by 4 bases, with 19 bases between the two germline ends. The CDR3 is CASNAGKLSSYGYTF. In DNA form, the CDR3 reads TGTGCCAGCAATGCAGGGAAATTATCTAGCTATGGCTACACCTTC.

Regarding this clonotype: The junction and the germline gene differ at one end; a read error may be behind it. The CDR3 DNA follows: TGTGCCAGCAGTAACCGGGACAGGGAAACGACAGATACACAGTATTTT. Its protein product is CASSNRDRETTDTQYF. The gene calls are TRBV28 and TRBJ2-3, with 9 bases aligning to TRBD1. The CDR3 consists of 16 residues. Looked up from germline, CDR1 is MDHEN and CDR2 is SYDVKM.

This clonotype was seen more than once but under ten times. The chain carries TRBV28 and TRBJ1-4, with 11 bases lining up with TRBD1. CDR1 and CDR2 (germline): MDHEN, SYDVKM. The CDR3 extends over 15 amino acids. The ends lost 2 bases at V and 7 bases at J; junction bases unmatched: 3. The chain's CDR3 is CASSLVGTGGEKLFF. In nucleotides, the CDR3 is TGTGCCAGCAGTTTAGTTGGGACAGGGGGTGAAAAACTGTTTTTT.

On this clonotype: At one of its ends the junction is not consistent with the germline gene, which may arise from a read error. The rearrangement links TRBV30 to TRBJ2-3, with a weak D call TRBD1 (5 bases). CDR1 and CDR2 from the germline V gene are GTSNPN and SVGIG (reference sequence). The CDR3 contains 14 residues. CDR3 region: CAWSEARHTGTQYF. For the CDR3, the DNA is TGTGCCTGGAGCGAGGCAAGACACACAGGTACGCAGTATTTT. Combining the CDR3 with reference TRBV30 and TRBJ2-3 gives the whole variable domain SQTIHQWPATLVQPVGSPLSLECTVEGTSNPNLYWYRQAAGRGLQLLFYSVGIGQISSEVPQNLSASRPQDRQFILSSKKLLLSDSGFYLCAWSEARHTGTQYFGPGTRLTVL.

The chain employs TRBV21-1 and TRBJ2-5; the listed D gene, TRBD2, was not tested against the DNA. TRBV21-1 is labeled a pseudogene. The CDR3 sequence is 16 residues long. For the CDR3, the DNA is TGTGCCAGCAGCAAAGCCCGGACTAGCGGACAAGAGACCCAGTATTTC. Its translation: CASSKARTSGQETQYF.

At least ten counts were recorded for this clonotype. The chain uses TRBV4-1 and TRBJ2-7; 12 positions agree with TRBD2. V lost 1 base to trimming and J lost 0 bases; unmatched junction nucleotides: 7. Germline CDR1 and CDR2: MGHRA and YSYEKL. This CDR3 is 18 amino acids long. CDR3 loop: CASSQGWLAGGDSYEQYF. CDR3 sequence (DNA): TGCGCCAGCAGCCAAGGTTGGCTAGCGGGAGGGGACTCCTACGAGCAGTACTTC.

Note on this clonotype: The junction and the germline gene differ at one end; a read error may be behind it. This chain links TRBV6-5 with TRBJ2-7; 7 bases are shared with TRBD2. CDR1 and CDR2 (germline): MNHEY, SVGAGI. The CDR3 has 14 residues. The CDR3 region is CASGAGRLSYKQYF. In DNA, the CDR3 is TGCGCCAGCGGGGCAGGGCGGTTAAGCTACAAGCAGTACTTC.

This clonotype was recorded at least ten times. The rearrangement joins TRBV20-1 to TRBJ1-6; D not resolved. Germline CDR1 is DFQATT and CDR2 is SNEGSKA (reference sequence). This CDR3 is built from 15 residues. With 3 bases removed from V and 7 bases from J, the gap between germline ends came to 16 bases. This chain's CDR3 is CSASPQPFENSPLHF. The CDR3 nucleotides are TGCAGTGCTAGTCCTCAGCCGTTTGAGAATTCACCCCTCCACTTT.

As regards this clonotype: Compared with germline, one end of the junction differs, possibly owing to a read error. The rearrangement uses TRBV29-1 and TRBJ2-1; no clear D. The CDR3 sequence is 14 residues long. Germline CDR1 and CDR2: SQVTM and ANQGSEA. CDR3 loop: CSVKPDFTYDEQFF. For the CDR3, the DNA is TGCAGCGTCAAGCCCGATTTTACCTACGATGAGCAGTTCTTC.

In the case of this clonotype: One junction end does not reproduce the germline sequence, and a read error may be involved. V and J are TRBV4-1 and TRBJ2-5; maybe TRBD2 (5 bases). From germline, CDR1 is MGHRA and CDR2 YSYEKL. The CDR3 is 20 residues long. The DNA of the CDR3 is TGCACCAGCAGCCATGGGAGAGGCCTAGTGGGAAATGTTGGCCAAGAGACCCAGTACTTC. It yields the protein CTSSHGRGLVGNVGQETQYF.

Points on this clonotype: Relative to the germline gene, one junction end is altered; a read error may explain this. The chain recombines TRBV11-2 with TRBJ2-1; the match to TRBD2 covers 7 bases. CDR1 is SGHAT, CDR2 FQNNGV, per germline. The CDR3 is 19 residues long. The CDR3 coding sequence is TGTGCCAGCAGCTTAGATCGGGACCTAGTGGGACTACGATACAATAAGCAGTTCTTC. This sequence encodes CASSLDRDLVGLRYNKQFF.

Concerning this clonotype: As the CDR3 is not closed by the conserved phenylalanine or tryptophan, this likely results from a read error. The chain has TRBV5-5 and TRBJ1-5, with 9 bases fitting TRBD1. Germline V CDR1 and CDR2: SGHKS, YYEKEE (reference sequence). CDR3 length equals 18 residues. V lost 3 bases, J lost 5 bases, and 15 bases stayed unmatched. DNA for the CDR3: TGTGCCAGCAGCTGGGGGACAGGGACGCAGGGAAGCGATCAGCCCCAGCATTTG. Its translation: CASSWGTGTQGSDQPQHL.

This clonotype was counted between two and nine times. This may be a read error, as it is one base from a much larger clone. This sequence joins TRBV20-1 and TRBJ2-2; 7 bases map to TRBD1. CDR3 length: 14 amino acids. The V gene's germline CDR1 is DFQATT and CDR2 SNEGSKA (reference sequence). Here the CDR3 reads CSTSRDSVTGELFF. The CDR3 coding sequence is TGCAGTACTAGTAGGGACAGCGTCACCGGGGAGCTGTTTTTT.

To note about this clonotype: A single base separates this from a much larger clone, so it may be a read error. This CDR3 fails to terminate in the conserved phenylalanine or tryptophan, so it likely reflects a read error. The gene calls are TRBV6-5 and TRBJ2-5; D perhaps matches TRBD1 (5 bases). The CDR3 runs to 16 residues. Looked up from germline, CDR1 is MNHEY and CDR2 is SVGAGI. The ends were cut back, 0 bases at V and 1 base at J, with 12 bases in the middle. The CDR3 region is CASSYSYRSGQETQYL. DNA of the CDR3: TGTGCCAGCAGTTACTCGTACAGGTCAGGCCAAGAGACCCAGTACCTC.

This clonotype qualifies as large. The J gene is TRBJ2-1, the V gene TRBV7-9; D not resolved. The CDR3 spans 13 residues. Deletions cut 6 bases from V and 3 bases from J, with 9 bases between. The germline CDR1 and CDR2 sequences are SEHNR and FQNEAQ (reference sequence). The CDR3 region has the DNA TGTGCCAGCAGTCAGTCGGTCTACAATGAGCAGTTCTTC. It is translated as CASSQSVYNEQFF.

This clonotype ranks as medium-sized. This sequence joins TRBV4-1 and TRBJ1-1; D uncertain. Trimming removed 1 base from V and 10 bases from J, with 7 bases in between. In germline, CDR1 is MGHRA, CDR2 YSYEKL. CDR3 length: 11 residues. The CDR3 sequence: CASSQGGGAFF. The CDR3 DNA reads TGCGCCAGCAGCCAAGGGGGAGGAGCTTTCTTT.

By share of the sample, this clonotype is medium-sized. This chain links TRBV11-1 with TRBJ1-1; D ambiguous. V dropped 3 bases and J dropped 5 bases, with 7 bases sitting between them. Germline loops: CDR1 SGHAT, CDR2 FQDESV (reference sequence). The CDR3 extends over 12 amino acids. CDR3 residues: CASSFEGTEAFF. The CDR3 region has the DNA TGTGCCAGCAGCTTTGAGGGTACTGAAGCTTTCTTT.

This clonotype was seen many times. V and J are TRBV28 and TRBJ2-1, with D tentatively TRBD2 (5 bases). Germline V gives CDR1 MDHEN, CDR2 SYDVKM. V was cut by 1 base and J by 2 bases, with 9 bases left in between. The length of the CDR3 is 15 residues. CDR3 amino acids: CASSLYGNAYNEQFF. In nucleotides, the CDR3 is TGTGCCAGCAGTTTATACGGGAACGCCTACAATGAGCAGTTCTTC.

As for this clonotype: One junction end disagrees with the germline gene, perhaps due to a read error. The genes are TRBV6-2 or TRBV6-3 and TRBJ2-4; the D gene could be TRBD1 or TRBD2 (5 bases each). CDR1 is MNHEY, CDR2 SVGEGT, per germline. This CDR3 comprises 16 residues. The CDR3 DNA reads as TGTGCCAGTAGCAAACACAGGACCGGGGCCAAAAACATTCACTACTTC. Its translation: CASSKHRTGAKNIHYF.

A remark on this clonotype: At one boundary the junction diverges from the germline segment, which might be a read error. J is TRBJ2-1 and V is TRBV25-1; the D call may be TRBD1 or TRBD2 (7 bases each). Looked up from germline, CDR1 is MGHDK and CDR2 is SYGVNS. The CDR3 totals 17 residues. The CDR3 DNA reads as TGCGCCAGCAGTGCCTATAGGGGGCGGGAGAGCAAGGATGAGCAGTTCTTC. Amino acids: CASSAYRGRESKDEQFF. The variable domain in full, with the rest retrieved from reference TRBV25-1 and TRBJ2-1, is EADIYQTPRYLVIGTGKKITLECSQTMGHDKMYWYQQDPGMELHLIHYSYGVNSTEKGDLSSESTVSRIRTEHFPLTLESARPSHTSQYLCASSAYRGRESKDEQFFGPGTRLTVL.

Concerning this clonotype itself: The junction departs from germline at one end; a sequencing error may be responsible. The J gene is TRBJ2-7, the V gene TRBV29-1; D not certain. Germline CDR1 and CDR2: SQVTM and ANQGSEA. The CDR3 covers 11 residues. CDR3 bases: TGCTGCGTTGAAGATTCTTACGAGCAGCACTTC. Amino acids: CCVEDSYEQHF.

At least ten counts were recorded for this clonotype. J is TRBJ1-5 and V is TRBV20-1; D is perhaps TRBD1 (6 bases). CDR3 length: 17 amino acids. The V end lost 1 base, the J end lost 0 bases, and 16 bases lay between the germline ends. CDR1 is DFQATT and CDR2 is SNEGSKA in the germline V gene (reference sequence). The CDR3: CSARATRTDYSNQPQHF. The CDR3 DNA reads TGCAGTGCTAGAGCCACCAGGACAGATTATAGCAATCAGCCCCAGCATTTT.

The chain combines TRBV6-5 with TRBJ1-2; D is possibly TRBD1 (6 bases). The germline gives CDR1 MNHEY, CDR2 SVGAGI. The ends were cut back, 0 bases at V and 10 bases at J, with 12 bases in the middle. The CDR3 totals 13 residues. This CDR3 is CASSYSRGGDYTF. CDR3 bases: TGTGCCAGCAGTTACTCCAGGGGTGGGGACTACACCTTC.

On this clonotype itself: In this CDR3 the conserved last residue, phenylalanine or tryptophan, is missing, so a read error is likely. The chain has TRBV6-5 and TRBJ1-1; no reliable D call. Germline values: CDR1 MNHEY, CDR2 SVGAGI. V lost 5 bases, J lost 1 base, and 11 bases lay in between. This CDR3 is built from 14 residues. The CDR3 DNA sequence: TGTGCCAGCAGTCCTGTTGTGGGGAACACTGAAGCTTTCCTA. Residues: CASSPVVGNTEAFL.

To note about this clonotype: One junction end disagrees with the germline gene, perhaps due to a read error. This sequence joins TRBV10-3 and TRBJ2-3; 8 positions agree with TRBD2. From germline, CDR1 is ENHRY and CDR2 SYGVKD. This CDR3 has 14 amino acids. CDR3 nucleotides: TGTGCCATCAGGGGACTAGTGGACACAGATACGCACTATTTT. It specifies CAIRGLVDTDTHYF.

As regards this clonotype: At one end the junction does not follow the germline gene, possibly because of a read error. The V gene is TRBV11-3, the J gene TRBJ2-4; no definite D call. Per the germline V gene, CDR1 is SGHNT and CDR2 is YENEEA. CDR3 size: 14 residues. For the CDR3, the DNA is TGTGCCAACAGCTTATCCGGAACCAAAAGCATTCGGTACTTC. This sequence encodes CANSLSGTKSIRYF.

This clonotype was counted only a few times. The CDR3 DNA is TGTGCCACCAGCCGACAGGGCAATCAGCCCCAGCATTTT. Amino acids: CATSRQGNQPQHF. The chain has TRBV24-1 and TRBJ1-5; D might be TRBD1 (6 bases). This CDR3 has 13 residues. Germline-derived CDR1 and CDR2 are KGHDR and SFDVKD. V was pared by 7 bases and J by 2 bases, with 8 bases between.

In this sample, this clonotype turned up a few times. Its ends do not fully match the called genes, so a read error is possible. The V call is TRBV5-1, the J call TRBJ2-3, with TRBD2 matching over 11 bases. From germline, CDR1 is SGHRS and CDR2 YFSETQ. The CDR3 consists of 17 residues. CDR3 sequence reads: CASSSGTSGQRTDTRYF. The CDR3 coding sequence is TGCGCCAGCAGCTCGGGGACTAGCGGCCAACGCACAGATACGCGGTATTTT.

As to this clonotype: This may be a read error, as it is one base from a much larger clone. The V and J genes are TRBV19 and TRBJ2-7; D ambiguous. Trimming took off 7 bases at V and 0 bases at J, with 16 bases between the two ends. The CDR3 extends over 15 amino acids. The germline gives CDR1 LNHDA, CDR2 SQIVND (reference sequence). Written as DNA, the CDR3 is TGTGCCAGTACTCCATCCTTTGACAACTCCTACGAGCAGTACTTC. Translating it yields CASTPSFDNSYEQYF.

Comments on this clonotype: The CDR3 end shows no conserved phenylalanine or tryptophan, and so a read error is likely. The V call is TRBV5-1, the J call TRBJ1-1; a possible D gene is TRBD1 (5 bases). V was trimmed by 4 bases and J by 1 base, leaving 20 bases between them. Germline loops: CDR1 SGHRS, CDR2 YFSETQ. The CDR3 is 17 residues long. The CDR3 reads CASSTRDGAFTNTEAFL. In DNA, the CDR3 is TGCGCCAGCAGCACCCGGGACGGCGCTTTCACGAACACTGAAGCTTTCTTA.